The 27 T cell receptor beta chains in this list originate from one sample, sequenced in a study of T cell repertoires in cytomegalovirus infection. TCRdb used MiXCR to reprocess the reads, holding one entry per CDR3 protein. Among 640,000 or so distinct CDR3 sequences listed, around a third were seen once. The antigens of these receptors remain unknown. This specimen was cultured PBMCs, taken from culture after CMV antigen stimulation. Every receptor here comes from a human donor in good health (CMV status not recorded). Some clones in this sample may be carry-over from other donors' samples.

The chain's CDR3 is CASSWAYEQYF. Written as DNA, the CDR3 is TGTGCCAGCAGTTGGGCCTACGAGCAGTACTTC. The chain has TRBV6-2 or TRBV6-3 and TRBJ2-7; D is unresolved. CDR1 and CDR2 from the germline V gene are MNHEY and SVGEGT. Trimming removed 4 bases at V and 2 bases at J, with 3 bases between. The length of the CDR3 is 11 residues.

CDR3 nucleotides: TGTGCCAGCAGTAGACGGGACAGGCGAAACGGTTGGGGCTACACCTTC. It encodes CASSRRDRRNGWGYTF. The V gene is TRBV6-2 or TRBV6-3, the J gene TRBJ1-2; 8 nucleotides line up with TRBD1. This CDR3 comprises 16 residues. After removal of 5 bases from V and 8 bases from J, the junction contained 16 bases not matched to a gene. CDR1 and CDR2 from the germline V gene are MNHEY and SVGEGT.

Ten or more counts support this clonotype. The rearrangement joins TRBV7-2 to TRBJ2-1; 10 bases align to TRBD2. Germline CDR1 SGHTA, CDR2 FQGNSA. V lost 4 bases to trimming and J lost 8 bases; unmatched junction nucleotides: 8. The CDR3 spans 15 residues. In DNA form, the CDR3 reads TGTGCCAGCAGCTCCGTAGCGGGGGGTGTGGATGAGCAGTTCTTC. This encodes CASSSVAGGVDEQFF.

Many counts were recorded for this clonotype. The chain couples TRBV7-8 to TRBJ1-2; D remains ambiguous. The CDR3 contains 14 residues. Trimming left V 5 bases short and J 5 bases short, with 15 bases between. CDR1 and CDR2 from the germline V gene are SGHVS and FQNEAQ. In nucleotides, the CDR3 is TGTGCCAGCAGCCCAGTCGTAGGCGCTTATGGCTACACCTTC. Encoded protein: CASSPVVGAYGYTF.

This clonotype has ten or more counts. The chain combines TRBV7-2 with TRBJ2-3; no reliable D call. V lost 1 base to trimming and J lost 4 bases, with 9 bases between them. The CDR3 covers 14 residues. Looked up from germline, CDR1 is SGHTA and CDR2 is FQGNSA. CDR3 sequence (DNA): TGTGCCAGCAGCTTAGTTGGGCCCGCAGATACGCAGTATTTT. Translation gives CASSLVGPADTQYF.

The rearrangement uses TRBV2 and TRBJ2-7, with D perhaps TRBD1 or TRBD2 (5 bases each). This CDR3 contains 14 residues. CDR1 and CDR2 from the germline V gene are SNHLY and FYNNEI. The V end lost 6 bases, the J end lost 2 bases, and 14 bases lay between the germline ends. The CDR3 DNA is TGTGCCAGCAGCCCCGGGACCGAGGCCTACGAGCAGTACTTC. Translation gives CASSPGTEAYEQYF.

The chain recombines TRBV9 with TRBJ2-1; 7 bases map to TRBD1. V gave up 0 bases and J gave up 2 bases; unmatched junction bases: 2. This CDR3 spans 15 amino acids. CDR1 SGDLS and CDR2 YYNGEE come from the germline V gene. CDR3 bases: TGTGCCAGCAGCGTAGCCCAGGGGGCCTACAATGAGCAGTTCTTC. The encoded protein is CASSVAQGAYNEQFF.

This clonotype has just one count. The rearrangement joins TRBV5-5 to TRBJ2-1; TRBD1 aligns across 7 bases. V lost 0 bases to trimming and J lost 8 bases; unmatched junction nucleotides: 8. The CDR3 runs to 15 residues. The germline CDR1 and CDR2 sequences are SGHKS and YYEKEE (reference sequence). CDR3 amino acids: CASSLAQGIYHEQFF. The CDR3 region has the DNA TGTGCCAGCAGCTTGGCACAGGGGATTTACCATGAGCAGTTCTTC.

This clonotype was picked up many times. The chain recombines TRBV7-2 with TRBJ1-1; D is possibly TRBD1 (5 bases). The CDR3 loop spans 15 amino acids. V was trimmed by 2 bases and J by 4 bases, leaving 14 bases between them. CDR1 SGHTA and CDR2 FQGNSA come from the germline V gene. The CDR3, as DNA: TGTGCCAGCAGCTTACAGGTAGGGGTGGGCACTGAAGCTTTCTTT. Translated: CASSLQVGVGTEAFF.

In its sample, this clonotype was seen a few times. The chain combines TRBV6-5 with TRBJ1-2, with unresolved D. V lost 6 bases and J 4 bases, leaving 12 bases between the germline ends. This CDR3 is 13 amino acids long. Germline CDR1 is MNHEY and CDR2 is SVGAGI. This CDR3 is CASSQVALYGYTF. Here the CDR3 DNA reads TGTGCCAGCAGCCAGGTTGCACTCTATGGCTACACCTTC.

V and J are TRBV6-2 or TRBV6-3 and TRBJ2-7; 12 bases are shared with TRBD2. CDR3 length: 15 amino acids. The V and J ends lost 7 bases and 3 bases, in that order; junction bases with no gene match: 7. Germline V gene sequence: CDR1 MNHEY, CDR2 SVGEGT. The CDR3 here is CASTRGLAGLYEQYF. The CDR3 DNA sequence: TGTGCCAGCACCAGAGGACTAGCGGGACTCTACGAGCAGTACTTC.

With respect to this clonotype: Germline and junction disagree at one end, which may indicate a read error. The chain carries TRBV7-6 and TRBJ2-3; 8 bases match TRBD2. CDR1 SGHVS and CDR2 FNYEAQ come from the germline V gene. The CDR3 spans 16 residues. The CDR3 reads CANSPLSGLVTDTQYF. As DNA, the CDR3 is TGTGCCAACAGCCCACTCTCGGGACTAGTCACAGATACGCAGTATTTT.

The chain employs TRBV25-1 and TRBJ2-5, with D perhaps matching TRBD2 (6 bases). Trimming removed 4 bases at V and 2 bases at J, with 17 bases between. The CDR3 sequence is 16 residues long. Germline values: CDR1 MGHDK, CDR2 SYGVNS. The DNA for the CDR3 is TGTGCCAGCAGTGGGGTCCATAAAGCGGGTCAAGAGACCCAGTACTTC. Translating it yields CASSGVHKAGQETQYF.

In this sample, this clonotype turned up a few times. In DNA, the CDR3 is TGCGCCAGCAGCTTCCGGCTGGACGGGACTGAAGCTTTCTTT. Protein product: CASSFRLDGTEAFF. The J gene is TRBJ1-1, the V gene TRBV5-1, with D uncertain. Germline values: CDR1 SGHRS, CDR2 YFSETQ. CDR3 length: 14 amino acids. Trimming cost V 2 bases and J 5 bases, with 13 bases left between them. The full variable domain, with the rest looked up from reference TRBV5-1 and TRBJ1-1, is KAGVTQTPRYLIKTRGQQVTLSCSPISGHRSVSWYQQTPGQGLQFLFEYFSETQRNKGNFPGRFSGRQFSNSRSEMNVSTLELGDSALYLCASSFRLDGTEAFFGQGTRLTVV.

This chain links TRBV2 with TRBJ2-5; no reliable D call. CDR3 size: 14 residues. The V end lost 1 base, the J end lost 4 bases, and 10 bases lay between the germline ends. From germline, CDR1 is SNHLY and CDR2 FYNNEI. The CDR3 sequence is CASSEDTSRETQYF. CDR3 sequence (DNA): TGTGCCAGCAGTGAAGACACGTCGCGAGAGACCCAGTACTTC.

This clonotype turned up a few times. The gene calls are TRBV19 and TRBJ2-7; either TRBD1 or TRBD2 may fit D (5 bases each). CDR1 and CDR2 from the germline V gene are LNHDA and SQIVND (reference sequence). The CDR3 runs 15 residues. The V and J ends lost 5 bases and 3 bases respectively, with 17 bases between them. The CDR3 sequence: CASSGPHRDGYEQYF. The CDR3 coding sequence is TGTGCCAGTAGTGGCCCCCACCGGGACGGCTACGAGCAGTACTTC.

This clonotype was counted ten times or more. The chain is built from TRBV7-2 and TRBJ2-7; TRBD1 is a possible D gene (6 bases). Germline V CDR1 and CDR2: SGHTA, FQGNSA. The CDR3 loop spans 14 amino acids. With 4 bases removed from V and 3 bases from J, the gap between germline ends came to 13 bases. The CDR3: CASSSRGGNYEQYF. For the CDR3, the DNA is TGTGCCAGCAGCTCCAGGGGTGGGAACTACGAGCAGTACTTC.

This clonotype turned up a few times. The V gene is TRBV5-4, the J gene TRBJ2-1; no definite D call. Deletions cut 4 bases from V and 2 bases from J, with 22 bases between. The CDR3 contains 18 residues. CDR1 is SGHNT and CDR2 is YYREEE in the germline V gene (reference sequence). This chain's CDR3 is CASSPSPVAKVAYNEQFF. The CDR3 DNA is TGTGCCAGCAGCCCGTCGCCCGTGGCAAAAGTCGCCTACAATGAGCAGTTCTTC.

This chain joins TRBV6-5 and TRBJ2-7; D uncertain. Germline CDR1 and CDR2: MNHEY and SVGAGI. The V end lost 6 bases, the J end lost 1 base, and 13 bases lay between the germline ends. The CDR3 length is 14 residues. CDR3 sequence (DNA): TGTGCCAGCAGCGGCCGTTCCCCTTCCTACGAGCAGTACTTC. Translated, it gives CASSGRSPSYEQYF.

This CDR3 reads CSALQGPSTDTQYF. CDR3 in DNA: TGCAGTGCCCTACAGGGGCCTAGCACAGATACGCAGTATTTT. V and J are TRBV20-1 and TRBJ2-3; 7 bases map to TRBD1. V lost 6 bases, J lost 0 bases, and 6 bases stayed unmatched. Germline CDR1 is DFQATT and CDR2 is SNEGSKA (reference sequence). The CDR3 extends over 14 amino acids.

The chain has TRBV7-9 and TRBJ2-4; 7 positions agree with TRBD2. Germline V gives CDR1 SEHNR, CDR2 FQNEAQ (reference sequence). V shed 2 bases and J 0 bases; nucleotides not matched to a gene: 7. CDR3 length equals 17 residues. The CDR3 spells CASSLYRLAVAKNIQYF. CDR3 coding DNA: TGTGCCAGCAGCTTATATAGGCTAGCGGTAGCCAAAAACATTCAGTACTTC.

In its sample, this clonotype was seen many times. The J gene is TRBJ1-2, the V gene TRBV11-2; D ambiguous. Trimming removed 1 base at V and 4 bases at J, with 7 bases between. The CDR3 totals 13 residues. Germline lookup yields CDR1 SGHAT and CDR2 FQNNGV. The CDR3 DNA is TGTGCCAGCAGCTTAGGCCAGATCTATGGCTACACCTTC. It translates to CASSLGQIYGYTF.

This clonotype has a handful of counts. V usage is TRBV11-2 and J usage is TRBJ1-6, with a possible D match to TRBD1 (5 bases). The CDR3 spans 15 residues. Germline assignment: CDR1 SGHAT and CDR2 FQNNGV. The V end lost 2 bases, the J end lost 8 bases, and 13 bases lay between the germline ends. The CDR3 sequence: CASSLLAGDDSPLHF. CDR3 DNA: TGTGCCAGCAGCTTACTCGCGGGGGACGATTCACCCCTCCACTTT.

The chain carries TRBV6-8 and TRBJ1-1, with D perhaps TRBD1 (5 bases). The CDR3 has 14 residues. CDR1 and CDR2 (germline): MNHGY, SAAAGT. V was shortened by 7 bases and J by 2 bases, with 14 bases between the two germline ends. The CDR3 is CASTARGLNTEAFF. CDR3 nucleotides: TGTGCCAGCACCGCCCGGGGCCTTAACACTGAAGCTTTCTTT.

This chain uses TRBV6-1 with TRBJ2-5; D ambiguous. Trimming left V 6 bases short and J 5 bases short, with 13 bases between. Germline V gene lookup returns CDR1 MNHNS and CDR2 SASEGT. The CDR3 has 13 residues. The CDR3 bases are TGTGCCAGCAGCCCTTACGCGCGGGAGACCCAGTACTTC. Translated, it gives CASSPYARETQYF.

The chain employs TRBV6-5 and TRBJ2-1; the match to TRBD1 covers 7 bases. Germline values: CDR1 MNHEY, CDR2 SVGAGI. Trimming cost V 5 bases and J 4 bases; bases outside gene matches: 14. The CDR3 totals 17 residues. CDR3 nucleotides: TGTGCCAGCAGTCTGGTCCGGGGACAGAGAGAATACAATGAGCAGTTCTTC. Its translation: CASSLVRGQREYNEQFF.

The chain couples TRBV6-6 to TRBJ1-6, with TRBD1 as a possible D gene (5 bases). Germline CDR1 MNHNY, CDR2 SVGAGI (reference sequence). V gave up 6 bases and J gave up 6 bases, with 12 bases separating them. The CDR3 totals 14 residues. The CDR3: CASRRGGGNSPLHF. As DNA, the CDR3 is TGTGCCAGCAGGCGGGGGGGAGGTAATTCACCCCTCCACTTT.